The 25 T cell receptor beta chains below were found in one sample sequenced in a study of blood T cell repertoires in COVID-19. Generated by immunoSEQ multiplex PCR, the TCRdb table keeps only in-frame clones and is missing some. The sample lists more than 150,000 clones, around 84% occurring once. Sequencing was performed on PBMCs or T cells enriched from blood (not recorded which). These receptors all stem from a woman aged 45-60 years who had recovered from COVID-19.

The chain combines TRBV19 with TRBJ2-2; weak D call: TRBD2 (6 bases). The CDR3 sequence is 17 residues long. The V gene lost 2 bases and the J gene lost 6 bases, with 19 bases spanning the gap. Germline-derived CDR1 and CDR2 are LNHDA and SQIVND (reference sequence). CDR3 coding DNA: TGTGCCAGTAGTATAAAGTCCGGGGGTAGCGCTCCCGGGGAGCTGTTTTTT. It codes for CASSIKSGGSAPGELFF.

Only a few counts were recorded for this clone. The DNA for the CDR3 is TGCGCCAGCAGCCTTACGGACAGGAGGGATGGCTACACCTTC. Its protein product is CASSLTDRRDGYTF. The chain couples TRBV5-1 to TRBJ1-2, with 7 nucleotides matching TRBD1. Germline values: CDR1 SGHRS, CDR2 YFSETQ. The CDR3 contains 14 residues. V shed 4 bases, J shed 6 bases, and the junction held 9 bases outside the gene matches.

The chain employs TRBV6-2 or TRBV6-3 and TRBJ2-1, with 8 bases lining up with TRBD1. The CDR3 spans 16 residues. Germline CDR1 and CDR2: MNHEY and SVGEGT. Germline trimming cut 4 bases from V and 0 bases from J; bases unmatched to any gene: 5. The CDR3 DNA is TGTGCCAGCAGTTCGAGACAGGGGAGCTCCTACAATGAGCAGTTCTTC. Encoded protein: CASSSRQGSSYNEQFF.

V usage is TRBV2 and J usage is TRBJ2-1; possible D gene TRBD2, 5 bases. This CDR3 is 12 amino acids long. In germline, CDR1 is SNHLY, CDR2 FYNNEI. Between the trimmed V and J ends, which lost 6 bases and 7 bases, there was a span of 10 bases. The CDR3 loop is CASREDENEQFF. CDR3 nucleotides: TGTGCCAGCAGGGAGGACGAAAATGAGCAGTTCTTC.

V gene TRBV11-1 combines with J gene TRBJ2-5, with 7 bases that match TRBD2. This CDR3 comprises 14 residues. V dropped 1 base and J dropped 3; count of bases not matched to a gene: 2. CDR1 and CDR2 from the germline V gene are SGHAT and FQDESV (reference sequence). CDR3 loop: CASSLDLAEETQYF. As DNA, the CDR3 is TGTGCCAGCAGCTTAGACCTAGCGGAAGAGACCCAGTACTTC.

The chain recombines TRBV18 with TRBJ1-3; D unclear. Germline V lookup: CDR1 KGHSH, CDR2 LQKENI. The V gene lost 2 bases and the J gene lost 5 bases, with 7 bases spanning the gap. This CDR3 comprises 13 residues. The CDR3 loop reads CASSPVSRNTIYF. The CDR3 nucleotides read TGTGCCAGCTCACCAGTCAGTCGAAACACCATATATTTT. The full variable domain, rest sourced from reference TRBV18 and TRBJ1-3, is NAGVMQNPRHLVRRRGQEARLRCSPMKGHSHVYWYRQLPEEGLKFMVYLQKENIIDESGMPKERFSAEFPKEGPSILRIQQVVRGDSAAYFCASSPVSRNTIYFGEGSWLTVV.

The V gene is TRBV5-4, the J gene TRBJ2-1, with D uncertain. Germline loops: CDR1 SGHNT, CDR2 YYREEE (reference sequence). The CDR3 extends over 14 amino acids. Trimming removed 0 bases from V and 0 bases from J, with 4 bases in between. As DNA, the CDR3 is TGTGCCAGCAGCTTGGATAGCTCCTACAATGAGCAGTTCTTC. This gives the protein CASSLDSSYNEQFF.

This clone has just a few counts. CDR3 protein: CATSRGSAGDTQYF. Here the CDR3 DNA reads TGTGCCACCAGCAGAGGGAGCGCTGGAGATACGCAGTATTTT. The V gene is TRBV15, the J gene TRBJ2-3; D not resolved. Germline CDR1 reads LNHNV; CDR2 reads YYDKDF (reference sequence). The CDR3 has 14 residues. V was shortened by 1 base and J by 5 bases, with 10 bases between the two germline ends.

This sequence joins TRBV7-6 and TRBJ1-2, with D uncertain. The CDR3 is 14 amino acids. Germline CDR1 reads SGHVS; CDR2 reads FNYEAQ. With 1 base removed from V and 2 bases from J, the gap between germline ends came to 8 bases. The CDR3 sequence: CASSLGSENYGYTF. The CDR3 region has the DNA TGTGCCAGCAGCTTAGGGTCCGAGAACTATGGCTACACCTTC.

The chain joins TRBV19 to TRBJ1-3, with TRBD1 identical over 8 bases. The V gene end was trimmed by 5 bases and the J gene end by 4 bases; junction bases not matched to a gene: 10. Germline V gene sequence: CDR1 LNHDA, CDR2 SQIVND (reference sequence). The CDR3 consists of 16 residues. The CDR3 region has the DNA TGTGCCAGTAGTCTCCAGAGGACAGGGCTGGGAAACACCATATATTTT. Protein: CASSLQRTGLGNTIYF.

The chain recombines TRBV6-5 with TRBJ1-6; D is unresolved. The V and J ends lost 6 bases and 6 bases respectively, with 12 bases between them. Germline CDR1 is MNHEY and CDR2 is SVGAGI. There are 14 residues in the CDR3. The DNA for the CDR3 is TGTGCCAGCAGAGACAAAAACCTTAATTCACCCCTCCACTTT. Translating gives CASRDKNLNSPLHF.

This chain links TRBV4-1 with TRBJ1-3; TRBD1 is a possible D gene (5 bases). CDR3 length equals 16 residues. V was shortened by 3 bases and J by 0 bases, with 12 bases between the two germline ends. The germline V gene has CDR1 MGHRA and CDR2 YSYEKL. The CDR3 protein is CASSQGGIISGNTIYF. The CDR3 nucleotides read TGCGCCAGCAGCCAGGGGGGAATAATCTCTGGAAACACCATATATTTT.

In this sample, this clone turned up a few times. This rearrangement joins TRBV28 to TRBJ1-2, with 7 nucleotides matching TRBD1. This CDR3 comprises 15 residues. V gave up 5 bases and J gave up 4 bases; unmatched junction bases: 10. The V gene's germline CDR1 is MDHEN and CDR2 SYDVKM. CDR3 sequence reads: CASSITGPGGYGYTF. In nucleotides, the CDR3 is TGTGCCAGCAGTATTACAGGGCCAGGGGGCTATGGCTACACCTTC.

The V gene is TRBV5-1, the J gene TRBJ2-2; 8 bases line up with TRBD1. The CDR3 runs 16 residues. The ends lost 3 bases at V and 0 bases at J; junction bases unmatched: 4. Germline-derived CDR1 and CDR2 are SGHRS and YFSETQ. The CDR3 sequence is CASSSGTGANTGELFF. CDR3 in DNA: TGCGCCAGCAGCTCCGGGACAGGAGCGAACACCGGGGAGCTGTTTTTT.

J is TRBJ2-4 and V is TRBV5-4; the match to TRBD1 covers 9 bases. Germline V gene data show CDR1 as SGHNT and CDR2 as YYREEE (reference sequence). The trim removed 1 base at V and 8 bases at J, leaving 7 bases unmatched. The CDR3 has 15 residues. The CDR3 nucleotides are TGTGCCAGCAGCTTGCCGGGACAGGGTGGGGACATTCAGTACTTC. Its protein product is CASSLPGQGGDIQYF.

The CDR3 is CASSRGLAGVGEQFF. For the CDR3, the DNA is TGTGCCAGCAGCCGGGGACTAGCGGGAGTTGGTGAGCAGTTCTTC. The chain has TRBV14 and TRBJ2-1; 14 bases are a match to TRBD2. The V gene end was trimmed by 4 bases and the J gene end by 9 bases; junction bases not matched to a gene: 5. From germline, CDR1 is SGHDN and CDR2 FVKESK. The length of the CDR3 is 15 residues.

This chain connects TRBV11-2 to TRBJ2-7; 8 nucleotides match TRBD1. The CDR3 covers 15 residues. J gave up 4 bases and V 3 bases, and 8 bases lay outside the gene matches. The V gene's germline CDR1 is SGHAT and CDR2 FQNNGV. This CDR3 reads CASSFPPGGGYEQYF. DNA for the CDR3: TGTGCCAGCAGCTTTCCCCCAGGGGGCGGGTACGAGCAGTACTTC. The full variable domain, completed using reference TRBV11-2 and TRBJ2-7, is EAGVAQSPRYKIIEKRQSVAFWCNPISGHATLYWYQQILGQGPKLLIQFQNNGVVDDSQLPKDRFSAERLKGVDSTLKIQPAKLEDSAVYLCASSFPPGGGYEQYFGPGTRLTVT.

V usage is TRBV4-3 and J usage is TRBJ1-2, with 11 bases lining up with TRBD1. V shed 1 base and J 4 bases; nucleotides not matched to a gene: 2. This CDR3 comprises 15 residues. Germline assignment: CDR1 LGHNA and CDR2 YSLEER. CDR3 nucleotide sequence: TGCGCCAGCAGCCAAGGGGGGACAGGGGGCTATGGCTACACCTTC. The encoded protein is CASSQGGTGGYGYTF.

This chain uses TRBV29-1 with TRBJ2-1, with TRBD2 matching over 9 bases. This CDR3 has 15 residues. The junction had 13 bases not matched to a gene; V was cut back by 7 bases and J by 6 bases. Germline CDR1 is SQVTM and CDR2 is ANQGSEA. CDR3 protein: CSASRGGLAGNEQFF. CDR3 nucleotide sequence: TGCAGCGCCTCAAGAGGGGGACTAGCAGGCAATGAGCAGTTCTTC.

CDR3 amino acids: CASSPSTRYQGNTEAFF. Written as DNA, the CDR3 is TGTGCCAGCAGTCCCTCGACTAGATACCAGGGGAACACTGAAGCTTTCTTT. This chain uses TRBV6-2 or TRBV6-3 with TRBJ1-1; possible D gene TRBD1, 5 bases. The V gene lost 5 bases and the J gene lost 1 base, with 20 bases spanning the gap. Germline CDR1 is MNHEY and CDR2 is SVGEGT. CDR3 length equals 17 residues.

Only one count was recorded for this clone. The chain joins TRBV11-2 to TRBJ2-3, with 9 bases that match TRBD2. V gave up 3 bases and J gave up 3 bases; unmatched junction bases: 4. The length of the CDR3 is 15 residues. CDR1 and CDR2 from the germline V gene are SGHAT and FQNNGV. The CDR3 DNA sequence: TGTGCCAGCAGCTTCCGCGGGGGGGGGACAGATACGCAGTATTTT. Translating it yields CASSFRGGGTDTQYF.

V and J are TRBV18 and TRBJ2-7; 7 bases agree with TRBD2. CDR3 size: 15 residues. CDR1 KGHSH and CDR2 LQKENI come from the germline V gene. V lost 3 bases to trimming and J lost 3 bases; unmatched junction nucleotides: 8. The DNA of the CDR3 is TGTGCCAGCTCACCTGGTTGGCGGGGGAACTACGAGCAGTACTTC. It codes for CASSPGWRGNYEQYF.

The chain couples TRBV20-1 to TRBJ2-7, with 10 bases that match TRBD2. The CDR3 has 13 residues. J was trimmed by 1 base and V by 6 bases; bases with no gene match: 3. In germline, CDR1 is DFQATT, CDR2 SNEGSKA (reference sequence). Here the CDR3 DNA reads TGCAGTGCGAGTAGCGGGAGGTCCTACGAGCAGTACTTC. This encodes CSASSGRSYEQYF.

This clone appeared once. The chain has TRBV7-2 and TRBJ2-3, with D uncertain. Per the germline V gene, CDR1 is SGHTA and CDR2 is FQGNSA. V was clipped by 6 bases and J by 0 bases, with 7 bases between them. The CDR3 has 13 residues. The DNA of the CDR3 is TGTGCCAGCAGTCCGCAGAGCACAGATACGCAGTATTTT. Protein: CASSPQSTDTQYF.

Written as DNA, the CDR3 is TGTGCCAGCAGTTTTACCAGGAACACTGAAGCTTTCTTT. Residues: CASSFTRNTEAFF. The genes are TRBV12-3 or TRBV12-4 and TRBJ1-1; D ambiguous. This CDR3 is built from 13 residues. Trimming took off 3 bases at V and 1 base at J, with 6 bases between the two ends.